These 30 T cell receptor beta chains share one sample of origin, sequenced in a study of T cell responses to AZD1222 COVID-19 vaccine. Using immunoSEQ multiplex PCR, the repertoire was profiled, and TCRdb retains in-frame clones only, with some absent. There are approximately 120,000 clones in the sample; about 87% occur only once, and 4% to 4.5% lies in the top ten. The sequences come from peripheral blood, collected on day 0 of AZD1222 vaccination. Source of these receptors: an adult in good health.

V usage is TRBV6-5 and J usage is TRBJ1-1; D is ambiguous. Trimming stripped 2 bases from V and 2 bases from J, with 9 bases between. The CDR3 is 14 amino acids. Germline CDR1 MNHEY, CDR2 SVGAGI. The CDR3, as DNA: TGTGCCAGCAGTTACGGTTGGGAAAACACTGAAGCTTTCTTT. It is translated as CASSYGWENTEAFF.

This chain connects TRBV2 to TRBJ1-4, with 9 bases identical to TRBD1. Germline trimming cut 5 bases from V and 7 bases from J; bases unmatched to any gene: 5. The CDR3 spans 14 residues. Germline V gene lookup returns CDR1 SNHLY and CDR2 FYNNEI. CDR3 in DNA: TGTGCCAGCAGTCCGGGACAGGGACGTGAAAAACTGTTTTTT. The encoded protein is CASSPGQGREKLFF. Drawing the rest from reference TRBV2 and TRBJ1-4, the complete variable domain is EPEVTQTPSHQVTQMGQEVILRCVPISNHLYFYWYRQILGQKVEFLVSFYNNEISEKSEIFDDQFSVERPDGSNFTLKIRSTKLEDSAMYFCASSPGQGREKLFFGSGTQLSVL.

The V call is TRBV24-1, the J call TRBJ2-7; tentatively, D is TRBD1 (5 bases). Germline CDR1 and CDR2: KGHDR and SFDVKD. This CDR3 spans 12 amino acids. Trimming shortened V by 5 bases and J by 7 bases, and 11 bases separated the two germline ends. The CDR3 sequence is CATSGDGAEQYF. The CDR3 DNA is TGTGCCACCAGTGGGGATGGGGCAGAGCAGTACTTC.

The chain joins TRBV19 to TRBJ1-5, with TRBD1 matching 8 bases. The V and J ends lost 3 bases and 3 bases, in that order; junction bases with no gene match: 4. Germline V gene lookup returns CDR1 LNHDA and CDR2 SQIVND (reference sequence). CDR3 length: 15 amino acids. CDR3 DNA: TGTGCCAGTAGTATGGACAGGGAGTACAATCAGCCCCAGCATTTT. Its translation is CASSMDREYNQPQHF.

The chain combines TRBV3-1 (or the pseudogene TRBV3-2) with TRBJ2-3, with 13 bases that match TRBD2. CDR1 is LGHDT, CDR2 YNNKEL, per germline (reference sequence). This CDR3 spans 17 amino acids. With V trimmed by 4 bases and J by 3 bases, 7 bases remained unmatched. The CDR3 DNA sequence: TGTGCCAGCAGCCGCCCCGGGACTAGCGGGGCTACAGATACGCAGTATTTT. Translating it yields CASSRPGTSGATDTQYF.

CDR3 region: CSVEVGGSGDQPQHF. The CDR3 DNA sequence: TGCAGCGTTGAAGTCGGGGGGAGCGGGGATCAGCCCCAGCATTTT. V is TRBV29-1 and J is TRBJ1-5, with D perhaps matching TRBD1 (5 bases). The germline gives CDR1 SQVTM, CDR2 ANQGSEA. V was clipped by 1 base and J by 5 bases, with 15 bases between them. The CDR3 loop spans 15 amino acids.

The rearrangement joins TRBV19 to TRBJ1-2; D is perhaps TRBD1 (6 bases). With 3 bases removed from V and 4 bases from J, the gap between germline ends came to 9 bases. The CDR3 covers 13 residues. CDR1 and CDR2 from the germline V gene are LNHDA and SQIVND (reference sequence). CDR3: CASSIGGAYGYTF. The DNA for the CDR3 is TGTGCCAGTAGTATTGGGGGGGCCTATGGCTACACCTTC. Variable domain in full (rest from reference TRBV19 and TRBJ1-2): DGGITQSPKYLFRKEGQNVTLSCEQNLNHDAMYWYRQDPGQGLRLIYYSQIVNDFQKGDIAEGYSVSREKKESFPLTVTSAQKNPTAFYLCASSIGGAYGYTFGSGTRLTVV.

CDR3 nucleotide sequence: TGTGCCAGCTCACGGCAGGGGAGTAATTCACCCCTCCACTTT. Protein: CASSRQGSNSPLHF. The chain employs TRBV18 and TRBJ1-6, with D tentatively TRBD1 (6 bases). V lost 4 bases and J lost 6, with 10 bases in between. This CDR3 contains 14 residues. Germline V gene lookup returns CDR1 KGHSH and CDR2 LQKENI.

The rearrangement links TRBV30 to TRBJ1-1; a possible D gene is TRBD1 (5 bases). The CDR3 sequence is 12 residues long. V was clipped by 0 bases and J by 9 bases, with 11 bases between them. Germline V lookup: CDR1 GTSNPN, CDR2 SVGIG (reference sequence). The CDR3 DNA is TGTGCCTGGAGTGTTATGACGGGGCAAGCTTTCTTT. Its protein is CAWSVMTGQAFF.

CDR3 protein: CASSLRTGSPEAFF. The CDR3 nucleotides read TGTGCCAGCAGCTTAAGGACAGGGAGTCCTGAAGCTTTCTTT. V is TRBV11-1 and J is TRBJ1-1; 8 nucleotides line up with TRBD1. V was clipped by 2 bases and J by 6 bases; unmatched bases: 5. CDR1 is SGHAT, CDR2 FQDESV, per germline (reference sequence). The CDR3 consists of 14 residues.

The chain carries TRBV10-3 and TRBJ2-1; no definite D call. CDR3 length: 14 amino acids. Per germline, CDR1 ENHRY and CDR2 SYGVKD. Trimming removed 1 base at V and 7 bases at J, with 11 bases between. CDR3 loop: CAISEFRELNEQFF. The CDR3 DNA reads TGTGCCATCAGTGAGTTCCGAGAGCTTAATGAGCAGTTCTTC.

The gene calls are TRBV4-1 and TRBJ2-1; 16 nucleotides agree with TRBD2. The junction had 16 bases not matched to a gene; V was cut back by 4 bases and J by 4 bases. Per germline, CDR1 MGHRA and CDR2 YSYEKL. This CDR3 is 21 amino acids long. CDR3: CASSPKQRLGTSGRGYNEQFF. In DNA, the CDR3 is TGCGCCAGCAGCCCAAAACAGCGCCTCGGGACTAGCGGGAGGGGTTACAATGAGCAGTTCTTC.

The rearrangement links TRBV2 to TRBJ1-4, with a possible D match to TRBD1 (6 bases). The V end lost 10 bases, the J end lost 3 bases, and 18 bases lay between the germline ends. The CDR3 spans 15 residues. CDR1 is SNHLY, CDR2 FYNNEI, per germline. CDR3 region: CAITRRGGANEKLFF. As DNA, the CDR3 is TGTGCCATTACCCGGAGGGGGGGGGCTAATGAAAAACTGTTTTTT.

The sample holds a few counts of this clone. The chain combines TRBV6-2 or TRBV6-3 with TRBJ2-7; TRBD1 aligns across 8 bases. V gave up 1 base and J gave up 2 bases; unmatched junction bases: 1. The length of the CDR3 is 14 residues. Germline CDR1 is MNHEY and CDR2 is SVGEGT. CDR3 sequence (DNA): TGTGCCAGCAGTTACTGGACAGGGCCCTACGAGCAGTACTTC. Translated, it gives CASSYWTGPYEQYF.

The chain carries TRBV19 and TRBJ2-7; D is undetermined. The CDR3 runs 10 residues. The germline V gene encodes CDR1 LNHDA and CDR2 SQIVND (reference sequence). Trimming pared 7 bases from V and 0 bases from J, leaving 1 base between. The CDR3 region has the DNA TGTGCCAGTACCTCCTACGAGCAGTACTTC. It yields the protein CASTSYEQYF.

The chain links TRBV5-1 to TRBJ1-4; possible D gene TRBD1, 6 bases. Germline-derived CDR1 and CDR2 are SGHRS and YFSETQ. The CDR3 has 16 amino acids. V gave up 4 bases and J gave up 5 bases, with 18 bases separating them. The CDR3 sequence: CASSPVATGWNEKLFF. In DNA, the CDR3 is TGCGCCAGCAGCCCGGTAGCCACAGGGTGGAATGAAAAACTGTTTTTT. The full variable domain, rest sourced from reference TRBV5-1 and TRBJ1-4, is KAGVTQTPRYLIKTRGQQVTLSCSPISGHRSVSWYQQTPGQGLQFLFEYFSETQRNKGNFPGRFSGRQFSNSRSEMNVSTLELGDSALYLCASSPVATGWNEKLFFGSGTQLSVL.

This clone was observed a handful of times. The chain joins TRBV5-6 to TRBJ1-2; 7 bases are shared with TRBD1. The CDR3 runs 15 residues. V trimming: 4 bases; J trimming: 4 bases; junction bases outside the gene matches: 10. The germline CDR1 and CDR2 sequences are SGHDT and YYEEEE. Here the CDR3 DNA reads TGTGCCAGCAGCGAAGTACTGGCAGGGGGCTATGGCTACACCTTC. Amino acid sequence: CASSEVLAGGYGYTF.

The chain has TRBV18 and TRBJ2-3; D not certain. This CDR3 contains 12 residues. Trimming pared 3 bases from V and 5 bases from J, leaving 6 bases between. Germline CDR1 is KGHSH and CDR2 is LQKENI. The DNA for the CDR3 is TGTGCCAGCTCACCGGGTGAAGATACGCAGTATTTT. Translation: CASSPGEDTQYF.

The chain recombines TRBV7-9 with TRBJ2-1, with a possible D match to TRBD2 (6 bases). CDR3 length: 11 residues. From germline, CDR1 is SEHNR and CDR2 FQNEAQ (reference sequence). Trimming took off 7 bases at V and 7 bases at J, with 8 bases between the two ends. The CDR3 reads CASNSGNEQFF. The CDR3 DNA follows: TGTGCCAGCAACAGCGGGAATGAGCAGTTCTTC.

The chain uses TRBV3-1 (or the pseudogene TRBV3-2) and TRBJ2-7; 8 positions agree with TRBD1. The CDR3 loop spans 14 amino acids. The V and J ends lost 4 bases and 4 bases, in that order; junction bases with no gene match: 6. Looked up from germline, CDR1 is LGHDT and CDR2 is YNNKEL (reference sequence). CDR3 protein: CASSPDRGYYEQYF. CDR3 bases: TGTGCCAGCAGCCCTGACAGGGGATATTACGAGCAGTACTTC.

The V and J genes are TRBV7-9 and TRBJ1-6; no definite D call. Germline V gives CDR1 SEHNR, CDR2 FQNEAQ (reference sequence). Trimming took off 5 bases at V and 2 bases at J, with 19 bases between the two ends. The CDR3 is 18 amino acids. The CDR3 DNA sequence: TGTGCCAGCAGCCGAGCGGGGTCGGCTGGCGCCTATAATTCACCCCTCCACTTT. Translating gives CASSRAGSAGAYNSPLHF.

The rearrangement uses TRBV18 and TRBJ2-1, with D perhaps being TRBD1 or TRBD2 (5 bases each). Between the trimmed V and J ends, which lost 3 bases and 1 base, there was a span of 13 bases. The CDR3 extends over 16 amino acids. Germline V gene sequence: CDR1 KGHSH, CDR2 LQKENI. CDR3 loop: CASSPRDQLSYNEQFF. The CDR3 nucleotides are TGTGCCAGCTCACCCCGGGACCAGCTGTCCTACAATGAGCAGTTCTTC.

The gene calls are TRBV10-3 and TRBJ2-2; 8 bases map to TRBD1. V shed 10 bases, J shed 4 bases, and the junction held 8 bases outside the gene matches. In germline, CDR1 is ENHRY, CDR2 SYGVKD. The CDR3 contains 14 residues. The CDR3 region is CASEQGAGTGELFF. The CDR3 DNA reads TGTGCCAGCGAGCAGGGGGCGGGCACCGGGGAGCTGTTTTTT.

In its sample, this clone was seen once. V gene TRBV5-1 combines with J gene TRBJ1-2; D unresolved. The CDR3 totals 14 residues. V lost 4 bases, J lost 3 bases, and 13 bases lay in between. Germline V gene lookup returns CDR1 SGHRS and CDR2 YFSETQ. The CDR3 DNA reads TGCGCCAGCAGCCCCCAGCAGGCGTACTATGGCTACACCTTC. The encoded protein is CASSPQQAYYGYTF.

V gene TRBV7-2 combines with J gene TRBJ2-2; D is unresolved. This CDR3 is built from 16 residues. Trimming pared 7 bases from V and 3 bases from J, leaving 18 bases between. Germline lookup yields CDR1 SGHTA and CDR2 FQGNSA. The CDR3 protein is CASTTTRIKYTGELFF. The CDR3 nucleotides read TGTGCCAGCACGACCACGAGGATTAAGTACACCGGGGAGCTGTTTTTT.

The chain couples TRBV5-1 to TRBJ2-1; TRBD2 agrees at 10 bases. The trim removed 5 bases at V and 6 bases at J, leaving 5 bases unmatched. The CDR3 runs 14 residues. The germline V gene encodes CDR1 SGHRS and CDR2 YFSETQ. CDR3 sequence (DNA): TGCGCCAGCAGGGGGACTAGCGCCTCCAATGAGCAGTTCTTC. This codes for CASRGTSASNEQFF.

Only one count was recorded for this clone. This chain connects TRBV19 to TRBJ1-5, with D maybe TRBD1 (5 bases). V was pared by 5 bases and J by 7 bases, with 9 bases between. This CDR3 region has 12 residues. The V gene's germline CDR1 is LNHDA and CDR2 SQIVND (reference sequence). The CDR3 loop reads CASSPGIQPQHF. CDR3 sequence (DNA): TGTGCCAGTAGTCCAGGGATCCAGCCCCAGCATTTT.

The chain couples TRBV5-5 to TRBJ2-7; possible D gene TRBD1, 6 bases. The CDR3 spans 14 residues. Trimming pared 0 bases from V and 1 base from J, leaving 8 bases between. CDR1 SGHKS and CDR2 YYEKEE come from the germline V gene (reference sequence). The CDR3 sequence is CASSLETGSYEQYF. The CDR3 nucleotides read TGTGCCAGCAGCTTGGAGACAGGTTCCTACGAGCAGTACTTC.

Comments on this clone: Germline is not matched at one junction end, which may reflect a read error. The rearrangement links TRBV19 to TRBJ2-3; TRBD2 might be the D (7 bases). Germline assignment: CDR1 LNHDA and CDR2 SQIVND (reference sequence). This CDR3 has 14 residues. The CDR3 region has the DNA TGTGCAAGTAGTAAGGGGGGAGGGGCAGATACGCAGTATTTT. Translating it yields CASSKGGGADTQYF.

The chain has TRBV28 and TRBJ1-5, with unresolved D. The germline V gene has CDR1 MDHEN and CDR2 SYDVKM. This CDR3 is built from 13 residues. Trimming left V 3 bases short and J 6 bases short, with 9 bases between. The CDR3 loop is CASSFLGGQPQHF. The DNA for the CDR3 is TGTGCCAGCAGTTTCCTCGGTGGTCAGCCCCAGCATTTT.